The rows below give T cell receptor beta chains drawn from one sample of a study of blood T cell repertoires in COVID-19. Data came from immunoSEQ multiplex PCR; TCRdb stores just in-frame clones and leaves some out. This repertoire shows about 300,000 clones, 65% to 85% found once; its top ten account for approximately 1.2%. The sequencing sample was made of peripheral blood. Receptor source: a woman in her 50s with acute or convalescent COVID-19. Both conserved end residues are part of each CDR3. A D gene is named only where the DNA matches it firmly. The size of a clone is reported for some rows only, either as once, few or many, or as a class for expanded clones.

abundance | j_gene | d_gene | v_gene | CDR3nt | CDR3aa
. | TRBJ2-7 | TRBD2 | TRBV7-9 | TGTGCCAGCAGGACTTCCGCGGGAGCCGAGGGCGAGCAGTACTTC | CASRTSAGAEGEQYF
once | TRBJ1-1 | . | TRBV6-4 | TGTGCCAGCAGCCGAGCGTGGGACACTGAAGCTTTCTTT | CASSRAWDTEAFF
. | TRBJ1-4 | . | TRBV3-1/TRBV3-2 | TGTGCCAGCTTGGACAGCCTTTCTTTTCAACTGTTTTTT | CASLDSLSFQLFF
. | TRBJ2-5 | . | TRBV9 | TGTGCCAGCAGCGTTTTGGACAGCCAAGAGACCCAGTACTTC | CASSVLDSQETQYF
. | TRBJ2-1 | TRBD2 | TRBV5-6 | TGTGCCAGCAGCCGTAGCGGGGGGACCCACAATGAGCAGTTCTTC | CASSRSGGTHNEQFF
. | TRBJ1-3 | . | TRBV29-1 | TGCAGCGCGTCTAAGGTGGGGGCGACCTCTGGAAACACCATATATTTT | CSASKVGATSGNTIYF
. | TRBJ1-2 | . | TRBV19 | TGTGCCAGTAGGCCGCAACCTTTAGCTAACTATGGCTACACCTTC | CASRPQPLANYGYTF
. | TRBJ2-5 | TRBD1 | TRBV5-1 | TGCGCCAGCAGCTTCCTACAGGGGCAAGAGACCCAGTACTTC | CASSFLQGQETQYF
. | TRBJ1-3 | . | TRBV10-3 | TGTGCCATCAGTGAGTCGAGGGCAGCCTCGGGGAACACCATATATTTT | CAISESRAASGNTIYF
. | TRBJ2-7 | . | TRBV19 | TGTGCCAGCGCTCCGGGGGGCTCAGCCTACGAGCAGTACTTC | CASAPGGSAYEQYF
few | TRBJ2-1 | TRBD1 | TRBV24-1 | TGTGCCACCAGAGCGGGACAGGGAGCAAGTGAGCAGTTCTTC | CATRAGQGASEQFF
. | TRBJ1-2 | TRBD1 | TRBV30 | TGTGCCTGGACCCCCGGGACAGCTTTTAACTATGGCTACACCTTC | CAWTPGTAFNYGYTF
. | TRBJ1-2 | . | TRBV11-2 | TGTGCCAGCAGCTCGAATATCGGTGGCTACACCTTC | CASSSNIGGYTF
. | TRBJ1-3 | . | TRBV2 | TGTGCCAGCCTCGGGGAAAGAGGAAACACCATATATTTT | CASLGERGNTIYF
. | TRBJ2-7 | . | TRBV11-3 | TGTGCCAGCAGCTTACAGGGGTACGACGAGCAGTACTTC | CASSLQGYDEQYF
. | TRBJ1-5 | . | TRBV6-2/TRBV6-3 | TGTGCCAGCAGTTACGGGGAGAATCAGCCCCAGCATTTT | CASSYGENQPQHF
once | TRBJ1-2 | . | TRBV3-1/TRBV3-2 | TGTGCCAGCAGCCAATACAACTCCGCGGGAGACTATGGCTACACCTTC | CASSQYNSAGDYGYTF
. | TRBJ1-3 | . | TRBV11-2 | TGTGCCAGCAGCTTGGGCGTCACAGAAGGAAACACCATATATTTT | CASSLGVTEGNTIYF
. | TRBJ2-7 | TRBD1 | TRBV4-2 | TGTGCCAGCAGCCAAGGGGGCCGGACAGGGGGCAACGAGCAGTACTTC | CASSQGGRTGGNEQYF
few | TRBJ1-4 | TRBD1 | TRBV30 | TGTGCCTGCAGGGGGGCCGGTGAAAAACTGTTTTTT | CACRGAGEKLFF
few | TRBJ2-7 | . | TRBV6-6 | TGTGCCAGCAGGACCTCAGGGGAAGGGTTTATCGGGCAGTACTTC | CASRTSGEGFIGQYF
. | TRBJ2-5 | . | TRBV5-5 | TGTGCCAGCAGCTTGGGCCAGGGGAACAACAGATACCAAGAGACCCAGTACTTC | CASSLGQGNNRYQETQYF
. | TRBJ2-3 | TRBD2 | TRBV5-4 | TGTGCCAGCAGCCCCTCCCTAGCGGGGTCCACAGATACGCAGTATTTT | CASSPSLAGSTDTQYF
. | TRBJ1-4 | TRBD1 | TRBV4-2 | TGTGCCAGCAGCCAGGACAGGGAAACTAATGAAAAACTGTTTTTT | CASSQDRETNEKLFF
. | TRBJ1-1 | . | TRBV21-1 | TGTGCCAGCAGCAAAGCGGGGCTAATGAACACTGAAGCTTTCTTT | CASSKAGLMNTEAFF
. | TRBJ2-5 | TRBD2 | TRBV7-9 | TGTGCCAGCAGCTTAGGGGGCGGGAGTCTAGGAGAGACCCAGTACTTC | CASSLGGGSLGETQYF
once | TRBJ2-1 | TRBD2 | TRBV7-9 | TGTGCCAGCAGCTTAACGGGGGGGATAAATGAGCAGTTCTTC | CASSLTGGINEQFF
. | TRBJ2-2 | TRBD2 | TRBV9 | TGTGCCAGCAGCGTAGGAGGCGGGGGGGCGCCGAACACCGGGGAGCTGTTTTTT | CASSVGGGGAPNTGELFF
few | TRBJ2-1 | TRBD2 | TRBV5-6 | TGTGCCAGCAGCCCCGGGGGGGCGCTTGGTATCAATGAGCAGTTCTTC | CASSPGGALGINEQFF
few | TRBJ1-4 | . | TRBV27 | TGTGCCAGCAGTTTGGCGGTAACTAATGAAAAACTGTTTTTT | CASSLAVTNEKLFF
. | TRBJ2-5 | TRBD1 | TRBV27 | TGTGCCGTAGCTGCCGGCAGGGGGTATTACGAAGAGACCCAGTACTTC | CAVAAGRGYYEETQYF
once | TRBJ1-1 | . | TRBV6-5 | TGTGCCAGCAAGGGAGGGTCGAACACTGAAGCTTTCTTT | CASKGGSNTEAFF
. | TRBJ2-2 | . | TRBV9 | TGTGCCAGCAGCGTAGGAAGGGGAATGGACACCGGGGAGCTGTTTTTT | CASSVGRGMDTGELFF
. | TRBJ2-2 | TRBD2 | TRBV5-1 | TGCGCCAGCAGGGAGGGACTAGAGATCGGGGAGCTGTTTTTT | CASREGLEIGELFF
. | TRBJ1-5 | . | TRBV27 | TGTGCCAGCAGTTTGGTCAAGGCCCAGGGTCAGCCCCAGCATTTT | CASSLVKAQGQPQHF
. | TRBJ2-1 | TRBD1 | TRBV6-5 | TGTGCCAGCACTTTCTGGGACAGGACCTACAATGAGCAGTTCTTC | CASTFWDRTYNEQFF
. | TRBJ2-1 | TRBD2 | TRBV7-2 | TGTGCCAGCAGCTTAGACGGGGCTAGCGGGGAGCAGTTCTTC | CASSLDGASGEQFF